These 8 T cell receptor beta chains share one sample of origin, sequenced in a study of cytomegalovirus exposure and HLA in healthy donors. The PCR made use of 60 Vbeta and 13 Jbeta primers. TCRdb's copy holds only in-frame clones and misses some; the assay was immunoSEQ multiplex PCR. In the table there are around 100,000 clones, about four fifths of which are singletons. The sequencing input was PBMCs. The origin of the receptors is a female donor in good health and CMV-seropositive.

The chain couples TRBV6-1 to TRBJ1-2; D may be TRBD1 (5 bases). V shed 4 bases and J shed 4 bases, with 16 bases lying between them. Germline values: CDR1 MNHNS, CDR2 SASEGT. This CDR3 spans 15 amino acids. CDR3 nucleotide sequence: TGTGCCAGCAGTGTCCGGGGGGAGGGTCCCTATGGCTACACCTTC. Its protein product is CASSVRGEGPYGYTF.

This clone was counted a few times. This chain uses TRBV5-4 with TRBJ2-7, with TRBD1 matching 7 bases. The V segment lost 7 bases and the J segment 3 bases; nucleotides outside the gene matches: 7. Germline CDR1 SGHNT, CDR2 YYREEE (reference sequence). The CDR3 totals 13 residues. CDR3 nucleotides: TGTGCCAGCGGGAGACAGGGCTTCTACGAGCAGTACTTC. It codes for CASGRQGFYEQYF.

V is TRBV11-2 and J is TRBJ2-5; 7 nucleotides align to TRBD2. Germline lookup yields CDR1 SGHAT and CDR2 FQNNGV. The CDR3 totals 16 residues. The J segment lost 1 base and the V segment lost 4 bases, leaving 9 bases of the junction unmatched. The CDR3 DNA is TGTGCCAGCAGCTCATATAGGACTAGTTCCCAAGAGACCCAGTACTTC. It translates to CASSSYRTSSQETQYF.

CDR3 residues: CASNLSRRFGKNIQYF. The CDR3 nucleotides read TGTGCCAGCAACCTGTCAAGGAGGTTTGGCAAAAACATTCAGTACTTC. The rearrangement links TRBV2 to TRBJ2-4; D perhaps matches TRBD2 (5 bases). This CDR3 region has 16 residues. Germline lookup yields CDR1 SNHLY and CDR2 FYNNEI. Trimming took 7 bases from V and 3 from J, leaving 19 bases between them.

The rearrangement uses TRBV4-1 and TRBJ2-7, with TRBD1 as a possible D gene (6 bases). The CDR3 sequence is 15 residues long. Germline V lookup: CDR1 MGHRA, CDR2 YSYEKL. Between the trimmed V and J ends, which lost 1 base and 2 bases, there was a span of 12 bases. In nucleotides, the CDR3 is TGCGCCAGCAGCCAAGGACGGGACACCACCTACGAGCAGTACTTC. It yields the protein CASSQGRDTTYEQYF.

The chain is built from TRBV7-9 and TRBJ1-4; TRBD1 matches at 7 bases. The germline CDR1 and CDR2 sequences are SEHNR and FQNEAQ (reference sequence). The CDR3 covers 17 residues. The J segment lost 5 bases and the V segment lost 5 bases, leaving 14 bases of the junction unmatched. The DNA for the CDR3 is TGTGCCAGCAGCCCACTCGGGCAGGGGGTTTCAAATGAAAAACTGTTTTTT. Translation: CASSPLGQGVSNEKLFF.

This clone was seen just once. This chain uses TRBV10-2 with TRBJ2-5, with D maybe TRBD1 (5 bases). This CDR3 is 14 amino acids long. V shed 8 bases and J shed 4 bases, with 17 bases lying between them. Germline loops: CDR1 WSHSY, CDR2 SAAADI. The chain's CDR3 is CASRATGDGETQYF. DNA of the CDR3: TGCGCCAGCCGGGCTACAGGCGATGGAGAGACCCAGTACTTC.

The chain recombines TRBV4-1 with TRBJ2-3; D remains ambiguous. The CDR3 runs 15 residues. Germline loops: CDR1 MGHRA, CDR2 YSYEKL. V was shortened by 4 bases and J by 0 bases, with 11 bases between the two germline ends. The CDR3 loop reads CASSLRVGSTDTQYF. In DNA form, the CDR3 reads TGCGCCAGCAGCCTCCGGGTGGGTAGCACAGATACGCAGTATTTT.